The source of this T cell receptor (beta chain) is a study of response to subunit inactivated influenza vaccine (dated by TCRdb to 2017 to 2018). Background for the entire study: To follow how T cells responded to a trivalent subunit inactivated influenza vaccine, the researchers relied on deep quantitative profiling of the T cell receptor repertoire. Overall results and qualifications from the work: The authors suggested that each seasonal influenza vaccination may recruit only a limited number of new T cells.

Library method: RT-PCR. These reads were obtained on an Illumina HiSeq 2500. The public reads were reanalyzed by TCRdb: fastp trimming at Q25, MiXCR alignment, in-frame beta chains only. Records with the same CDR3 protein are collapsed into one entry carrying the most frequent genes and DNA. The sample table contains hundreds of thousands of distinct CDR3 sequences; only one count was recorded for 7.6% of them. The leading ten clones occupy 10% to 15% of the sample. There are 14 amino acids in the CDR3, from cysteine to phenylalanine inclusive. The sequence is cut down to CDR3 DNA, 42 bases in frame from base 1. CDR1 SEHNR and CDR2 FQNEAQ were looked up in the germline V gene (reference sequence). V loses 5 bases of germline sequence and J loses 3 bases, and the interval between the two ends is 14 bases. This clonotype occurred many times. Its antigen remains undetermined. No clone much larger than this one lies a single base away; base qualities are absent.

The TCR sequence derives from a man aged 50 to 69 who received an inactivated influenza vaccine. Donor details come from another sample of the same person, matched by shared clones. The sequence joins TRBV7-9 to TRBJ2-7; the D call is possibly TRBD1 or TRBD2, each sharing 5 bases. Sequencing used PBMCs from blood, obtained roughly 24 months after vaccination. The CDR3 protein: CASSRLGRYYEQYF. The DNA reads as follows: TGTGCCAGCAGCCGCCTGGGACGGTACTACGAGCAGTACTTC.